These 5 T cell receptor beta chains originate from one sample sequenced in a study of T cells in Graves' hyperthyroidism and ophthalmopathy. Amplification yielded TCR beta CDR3 regions, with RNA transcripts as the source. In the first-round RT-PCR of the TCR CDR3, the HTBI primer set was used. TCRdb re-called the multiplex PCR reads with MiXCR, one entry per CDR3 protein. The sample records a few hundred thousand distinct CDR3 sequences, under 25% being singletons. The sequenced sample was blood. These receptors all come from a man younger than 35 with Graves' hyperthyroidism.

This clonotype has only a few counts. This chain connects TRBV11-3 to TRBJ2-5, with unresolved D. The CDR3 spans 13 residues. CDR1 and CDR2 from the germline V gene are SGHNT and YENEEA. With 5 bases removed from V and 3 bases from J, the gap between germline ends came to 10 bases. This CDR3 is CASSKQGEETQYF. In nucleotides, the CDR3 is TGTGCCAGCAGCAAACAAGGTGAAGAGACCCAGTACTTC. The full variable domain, with the rest looked up from reference TRBV11-3 and TRBJ2-5, is EAGVVQSPRYKIIEKKQPVAFWCNPISGHNTLYWYLQNLGQGPELLIRYENEEAVDDSQLPKDRFSAERLKGVDSTLKIQPAELGDSAVYLCASSKQGEETQYFGPGTRLLVL.

This clonotype was seen at least ten times. The chain uses TRBV28 and TRBJ2-7; the D gene could be TRBD1 or TRBD2 (5 bases each). The germline gives CDR1 MDHEN, CDR2 SYDVKM. The germline V and J ends were trimmed by 5 bases and 2 bases, with 13 bases remaining between them. This CDR3 spans 14 amino acids. CDR3 amino acids: CASSLRDGAYEQYF. CDR3 sequence (DNA): TGTGCCAGCAGTCTCCGGGACGGGGCCTACGAGCAGTACTTC.

This clonotype was picked up a small number of times. The rearrangement uses TRBV4-1 and TRBJ1-5; no clear D gene. V lost 1 base and J 6 bases, leaving 13 bases between the germline ends. CDR1 is MGHRA, CDR2 YSYEKL, per germline. The CDR3 extends over 15 amino acids. The CDR3 bases are TGCGCCAGCAGCCAAGTATCCGGGGAGGCTCAGCCCCAGCATTTT. It yields the protein CASSQVSGEAQPQHF.

This clonotype was observed at least ten times. The J gene is TRBJ1-5, the V gene TRBV28; no clear D. The CDR3 has 13 amino acids. Germline V CDR1 and CDR2: MDHEN, SYDVKM. V lost 6 bases, J lost 4 bases, and 10 bases lay in between. CDR3 DNA sequence: TGTGCCAGCAGCTATGGATGGAATCAGCCCCAGCATTTT. Translating it yields CASSYGWNQPQHF.

In this sample, this clonotype turned up many times. The chain has TRBV19 and TRBJ1-1; 8 nucleotides line up with TRBD1. Trimming took 5 bases from V and 5 from J; bases not matched to a gene: 7. From germline, CDR1 is LNHDA and CDR2 SQIVND (reference sequence). The CDR3 runs to 14 residues. The CDR3 is CASSPTGDGTEAFF. The DNA of the CDR3 is TGTGCCAGTAGTCCGACAGGGGATGGGACTGAAGCTTTCTTT.